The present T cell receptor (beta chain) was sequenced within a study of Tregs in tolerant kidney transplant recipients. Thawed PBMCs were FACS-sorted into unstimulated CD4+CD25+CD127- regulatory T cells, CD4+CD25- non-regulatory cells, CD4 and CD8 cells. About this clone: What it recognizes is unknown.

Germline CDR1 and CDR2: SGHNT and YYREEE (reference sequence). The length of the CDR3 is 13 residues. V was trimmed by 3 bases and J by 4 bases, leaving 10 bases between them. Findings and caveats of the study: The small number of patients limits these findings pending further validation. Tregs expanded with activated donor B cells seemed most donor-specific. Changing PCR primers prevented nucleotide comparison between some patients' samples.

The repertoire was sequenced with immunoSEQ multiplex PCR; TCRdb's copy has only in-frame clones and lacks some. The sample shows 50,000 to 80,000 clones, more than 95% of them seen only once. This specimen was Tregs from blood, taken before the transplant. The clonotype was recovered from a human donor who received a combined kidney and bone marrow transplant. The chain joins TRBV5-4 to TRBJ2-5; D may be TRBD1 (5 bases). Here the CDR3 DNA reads TGTGCCAGCAGCTGGCAGGGTGGAGAGACCCAGTACTTC. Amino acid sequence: CASSWQGGETQYF.